Below, 20 T cell receptor beta chains from the same sample are listed, as sequenced in a study of cytomegalovirus exposure and HLA in healthy donors. Amplification used 60 Vbeta primers and 13 Jbeta primers. Generated by immunoSEQ multiplex PCR, the TCRdb table keeps only in-frame clones and is missing some. Of around 200,000 clones listed, about four fifths are singletons. The material sequenced was PBMCs. The receptors come from a man in his forties or fifties in good health and CMV-seronegative.

The CDR3 nucleotides read TGTGCCAGCAGCGTTTGGGAAGGGGCCCACGAGCAGTACTTC. This encodes CASSVWEGAHEQYF. This chain links TRBV9 with TRBJ2-7, with D possibly TRBD1 on 5 matching bases. Germline V lookup: CDR1 SGDLS, CDR2 YYNGEE. The CDR3 extends over 14 amino acids. V was shortened by 2 bases and J by 5 bases, with 14 bases between the two germline ends.

Only one count was recorded for this clone. This sequence joins TRBV5-1 and TRBJ1-1, with 11 nucleotides matching TRBD1. CDR1 and CDR2 from the germline V gene are SGHRS and YFSETQ. J was trimmed by 3 bases and V by 4 bases; bases with no gene match: 5. This CDR3 comprises 15 residues. The CDR3 DNA sequence: TGCGCCAGCAGCGCGGACAGGGGGCTGGACACTGAAGCTTTCTTT. It encodes CASSADRGLDTEAFF.

This chain joins TRBV4-1 and TRBJ2-7; 10 bases map to TRBD2. Trimming took 1 base from V and 9 from J; bases not matched to a gene: 12. The CDR3 has 16 amino acids. Germline V lookup: CDR1 MGHRA, CDR2 YSYEKL. The CDR3: CASSQGGGAGGRRQYF. The CDR3 bases are TGCGCCAGCAGCCAAGGGGGCGGAGCGGGGGGGCGGCGGCAGTACTTC.

The V and J genes are TRBV5-4 and TRBJ2-1; TRBD2 aligns across 9 bases. V lost 0 bases and J lost 6; bases outside the gene matches: 10. The germline V gene encodes CDR1 SGHNT and CDR2 YYREEE (reference sequence). The CDR3 spans 17 residues. CDR3 loop: CASSLDPFGGRGNEQFF. CDR3 bases: TGTGCCAGCAGCTTGGACCCTTTTGGCGGGAGGGGCAATGAGCAGTTCTTC.

The chain joins TRBV7-9 to TRBJ1-5; 8 nucleotides line up with TRBD1. Trimming cost V 1 base and J 5 bases; bases outside gene matches: 4. Germline lookup yields CDR1 SEHNR and CDR2 FQNEAQ (reference sequence). The CDR3 is 15 amino acids. The CDR3 nucleotides read TGTGCCAGCAGCTTAGGGACAGGGAGGGATCAGCCCCAGCATTTT. Protein sequence: CASSLGTGRDQPQHF.

About this clone itself: The junction shows a germline mismatch at one end, possibly a read error. The CDR3 sequence: CSSSQQETQYF. The DNA for the CDR3 is TGTTCCAGCAGCCAACAAGAGACCCAGTACTTC. The J gene is TRBJ2-5, the V gene TRBV7-9; D not resolved. The CDR3 consists of 11 residues. The germline V gene encodes CDR1 SEHNR and CDR2 FQNEAQ (reference sequence).

The chain is built from TRBV7-2 and TRBJ2-7, with 11 bases that match TRBD2. Germline trimming cut 2 bases from V and 5 bases from J; bases unmatched to any gene: 8. There are 16 residues in the CDR3. Looked up from germline, CDR1 is SGHTA and CDR2 is FQGNSA. Here the CDR3 DNA reads TGTGCCAGCAGCTTAACGCCGGGACTAGCGGTGGACGAGCAGTACTTC. Translated, it gives CASSLTPGLAVDEQYF.

CDR3 in amino acids: CASSLDWAGGYEQYF. The CDR3 bases are TGTGCCAGCAGCTTAGACTGGGCAGGGGGCTACGAGCAGTACTTC. V and J are TRBV7-8 and TRBJ2-7; 7 bases agree with TRBD1. CDR1 and CDR2 (germline): SGHVS, FQNEAQ. The CDR3 length is 15 residues. V was clipped by 1 base and J by 3 bases; unmatched bases: 6.

The rearrangement links TRBV2 to TRBJ2-2; 7 nucleotides align to TRBD1. CDR1 is SNHLY, CDR2 FYNNEI, per germline. CDR3 length: 17 residues. V lost 7 bases to trimming and J lost 4 bases; unmatched junction nucleotides: 15. CDR3: CASTLKPSTGSTGELFF. The CDR3 DNA reads as TGTGCCAGCACCTTAAAGCCCTCGACAGGGAGCACCGGGGAGCTGTTTTTT.

This clone was counted once. The genes are TRBV2 and TRBJ1-5; tentatively, D is TRBD1 (5 bases). CDR1 and CDR2 from the germline V gene are SNHLY and FYNNEI. Trimming pared 2 bases from V and 2 bases from J, leaving 13 bases between. The CDR3 totals 16 residues. The CDR3 loop reads CASSELGVERNQPQHF. CDR3 DNA: TGTGCCAGCAGTGAATTAGGGGTGGAGCGCAATCAGCCCCAGCATTTT.

Details on this clone: The junction does not match germline at one end; this may be a read error. CDR3 sequence (DNA): TGTGCTAGCAGCTTAGGACTAGCGGGGAACAATGAGCAGTTCTTC. This sequence encodes CASSLGLAGNNEQFF. The V gene is TRBV7-7, the J gene TRBJ2-1, with 12 nucleotides matching TRBD2. Per germline, CDR1 SSHAT and CDR2 FNYEAQ (reference sequence). The CDR3 contains 15 residues.

Only a few counts were recorded for this clone. The chain is built from TRBV5-4 and TRBJ1-4, with D unresolved. The CDR3 has 15 amino acids. Germline assignment: CDR1 SGHNT and CDR2 YYREEE (reference sequence). V lost 0 bases to trimming and J lost 7 bases, with 13 bases between them. This chain's CDR3 is CASSLDGRGGEKLFF. The CDR3 DNA reads as TGTGCCAGCAGCTTGGACGGTCGTGGAGGTGAAAAACTGTTTTTT.

The rearrangement links TRBV7-8 to TRBJ2-2, with 9 bases identical to TRBD2. This CDR3 has 15 amino acids. The junction had 2 bases not matched to a gene; V was cut back by 2 bases and J by 4 bases. Looked up from germline, CDR1 is SGHVS and CDR2 is FQNEAQ. CDR3: CASSLRLAVTGELFF. The CDR3 DNA is TGTGCCAGCAGCTTAAGACTAGCGGTCACCGGGGAGCTGTTTTTT.

This clone occurred once. The J gene is TRBJ2-5, the V gene TRBV2; 8 nucleotides align to TRBD1. V shed 4 bases, J shed 2 bases, and the junction held 0 bases outside the gene matches. In germline, CDR1 is SNHLY, CDR2 FYNNEI. CDR3 length: 13 amino acids. The CDR3 DNA follows: TGTGCCAGCAGTGGGACAGGGCAAGAGACCCAGTACTTC. It specifies CASSGTGQETQYF.

This chain joins TRBV5-4 and TRBJ1-1; 9 bases fit TRBD1. The CDR3 runs to 15 residues. Germline V gene sequence: CDR1 SGHNT, CDR2 YYREEE (reference sequence). The ends lost 5 bases at V and 0 bases at J; junction bases unmatched: 5. The chain's CDR3 is CASRPRQGVNTEAFF. As DNA, the CDR3 is TGTGCCAGCAGACCCCGACAGGGGGTGAACACTGAAGCTTTCTTT.

This clone was picked up one time. V gene TRBV5-6 combines with J gene TRBJ1-2; 7 nucleotides match TRBD1. V shed 5 bases and J 4 bases; nucleotides not matched to a gene: 8. The CDR3 extends over 14 amino acids. Germline loops: CDR1 SGHDT, CDR2 YYEEEE. CDR3 protein: CASRYDRDPYGYTF. CDR3 sequence (DNA): TGTGCCAGCAGATACGACAGGGACCCCTATGGCTACACCTTC.

This chain joins TRBV5-1 and TRBJ2-7, with 10 bases fitting TRBD1. V dropped 2 bases and J dropped 2; count of bases not matched to a gene: 13. Germline V gives CDR1 SGHRS, CDR2 YFSETQ. The CDR3 is 18 amino acids. The CDR3: CASSFSPGTGVGAYEQYF. CDR3 coding DNA: TGCGCCAGCAGCTTTAGTCCCGGGACAGGGGTTGGGGCCTACGAGCAGTACTTC. The variable domain in full, completed from reference TRBV5-1 and TRBJ2-7, reads KAGVTQTPRYLIKTRGQQVTLSCSPISGHRSVSWYQQTPGQGLQFLFEYFSETQRNKGNFPGRFSGRQFSNSRSEMNVSTLELGDSALYLCASSFSPGTGVGAYEQYFGPGTRLTVT.

The chain employs TRBV7-3 and TRBJ2-2, with a tentative D call TRBD2 (5 bases). V shed 0 bases and J shed 0 bases, with 11 bases lying between them. The CDR3 has 17 residues. Germline V gene data show CDR1 as SGHTA and CDR2 as FQGTGA. This chain's CDR3 is CASSLTNAGPNTGELFF. CDR3 sequence (DNA): TGTGCCAGCAGCTTAACGAACGCGGGCCCGAACACCGGGGAGCTGTTTTTT.

This clone appeared a single time. The CDR3 loop reads CAIAAGPRTDTQYF. The CDR3 nucleotides are TGTGCCATCGCCGCGGGGCCCCGCACAGATACGCAGTATTTT. The rearrangement joins TRBV10-3 to TRBJ2-3; maybe TRBD2 (6 bases). Trimming took off 8 bases at V and 1 base at J, with 13 bases between the two ends. The CDR3 consists of 14 residues. Per the germline V gene, CDR1 is ENHRY and CDR2 is SYGVKD.

CDR3 in amino acids: CAGTGQGPYEQYF. Written as DNA, the CDR3 is TGTGCCGGAACGGGACAGGGTCCCTACGAGCAGTACTTC. This chain connects TRBV30 to TRBJ2-7; 9 bases fit TRBD1. After removal of 8 bases from V and 2 bases from J, the junction contained 7 bases not matched to a gene. Looked up from germline, CDR1 is GTSNPN and CDR2 is SVGIG (reference sequence). The CDR3 is 13 amino acids.